These T cell receptor beta chains were read from a single sample in a study of CD8+CD57+ T cells in acquired aplastic anemia. MiXCR was run by TCRdb on the reads, yielding one entry per CDR3 protein. The table has about 190,000 distinct CDR3 sequences, around 50% seen once; the top ten hold about 17%. The sample taken for sequencing was sorted CD4+, CD8+, or CD8+CD57+ T cells (not recorded which) from PBMCs. These receptor sequences come from a human donor in good health, serving as a control. Both conserved end residues are part of each CDR3. The D gene is left open where the match is weak. For some rows the clone size is stated as once, few or many, or as a class when expanded; others skip it.

V,size,D,J,DNA,CDR3
TRBV2,.,TRBD2,TRBJ2-7,TGTGCCACCAAGCGGGACGCGAACAACGAGCAGTACTTC,CATKRDANNEQYF
TRBV2,.,.,TRBJ2-3,TGTGCCAGCCGTATAGACTCCAATACGCAGTATTTT,CASRIDSNTQYF
TRBV10-3,.,.,TRBJ1-5,TGTGCCAGCAGGGACTCTAGGCAGCCCCAGCATTTT,CASRDSRQPQHF
TRBV15,.,.,TRBJ1-1,TGTGCCACCAGCCGAGAGGGGACTGAAGCTTTCTTT,CATSREGTEAFF
TRBV19,.,TRBD1,TRBJ1-5,TGTGCCAGTCGGGACAGGGGACATCAGCCCCAGCATTTT,CASRDRGHQPQHF
TRBV20-1,.,.,TRBJ2-5,TGCAGTGCTTCCCGGACCGGCGGGGAGACCCAGTACTTC,CSASRTGGETQYF
TRBV20-1,.,TRBD2,TRBJ2-5,TGCAGTGCTAGCAGGACTAGCGGGGGAGAGACCCAGTACTTC,CSASRTSGGETQYF
TRBV7-2,.,.,TRBJ2-7,TGTGCCAGCAGCTTAAGGACGGTATCCTACGAGCAGTACTTC,CASSLRTVSYEQYF
TRBV5-4,.,.,TRBJ1-1,TGTGCCAGCAGCCCCCAGTGGACCGGGGGCACTGAAGCTTTCTTT,CASSPQWTGGTEAFF
TRBV7-9,.,.,TRBJ2-7,TGTGCCAGCAGCTTAGAGGGGTACACCTACGAGCAGTACTTC,CASSLEGYTYEQYF
TRBV5-6,.,TRBD1,TRBJ1-2,TGTGCCAGCAGCCCGGGACAGGGGGCGAGGGGTGGCTACACCTTC,CASSPGQGARGGYTF
TRBV20-1,.,TRBD1,TRBJ2-3,TGCAGTGCTAGGGGTCTAGGACAGGGGGTCTCAGATACGCAGTATTTT,CSARGLGQGVSDTQYF
TRBV9,.,.,TRBJ2-1,TGTGCCAGCAGCGTATTGGGGGGATCAAATGAGCAGTTCTTC,CASSVLGGSNEQFF
TRBV6-5,many,.,TRBJ2-3,TGTGCCAGCAGTTACTCGTGGGCAGATACGCAGTATTTT,CASSYSWADTQYF
TRBV9,few,.,TRBJ2-7,TGTGCCAGCAGCGTAGGTACAGCGCTCTCCGAGCAGTACTTC,CASSVGTALSEQYF
TRBV28,many,TRBD1,TRBJ2-7,TGTGCCAGCTGGCCGGGACAGGGGATCTGGGAGCAGTACTTC,CASWPGQGIWEQYF
TRBV7-8,.,.,TRBJ2-1,TGTGCCAGCAGCGAAACAGAAGTGGATGAGCAGTTCTTC,CASSETEVDEQFF
TRBV9,many,.,TRBJ1-6,TGTGCCAGCAGCGTAGATCGGGGCTCCTATAATTCACCCCTCCACTTT,CASSVDRGSYNSPLHF
TRBV28,.,TRBD1,TRBJ2-2,TGTGCCCACCGGCCAGGGGGAAGCACCGGGGAGCTGTTTTTT,CAHRPGGSTGELFF
TRBV19,many,TRBD1,TRBJ2-3,TGTGCCAGTAGTATAGGACAGGGTTGGACAGATACGCAGTATTTT,CASSIGQGWTDTQYF
TRBV7-2,.,TRBD1,TRBJ2-7,TGTGCCAGCAGCTGGGCGGGACAGGGAACCTACGAGCAGTACTTC,CASSWAGQGTYEQYF
TRBV9,.,.,TRBJ1-1,TGTGCCAGCAGCCCCCTGGTAAGAGAGAACACTGAAGCTTTCTTT,CASSPLVRENTEAFF
TRBV27,few,TRBD1,TRBJ2-2,TGTGCCAGCAGTACAACAGGGGTCTCCGGGGAGCTGTTTTTT,CASSTTGVSGELFF
TRBV29-1,.,.,TRBJ2-6,TGCAGCGTTACGCTCTCTGGGGCCAACGTCCCGACCTTC,CSVTLSGANVPTF
TRBV20-1,.,.,TRBJ2-1,TGCAGTGCTAGTCCTAGCGACAGCTCCTACAATGAGCAGTTCTTC,CSASPSDSSYNEQFF
TRBV3-1,.,.,TRBJ1-3,TGTGCCAGCAGCCAAGAGGGGACGTTCGGAAACACCATATATTTT,CASSQEGTFGNTIYF
TRBV19,.,.,TRBJ1-1,TGTGCCAGCCCTGGACCCATGAACACTGAAGCTTTCTTT,CASPGPMNTEAFF
TRBV18,few,.,TRBJ1-1,TGTGCCAGCTCAGAGGGGGTGAACACTGAAGCTTTCTTT,CASSEGVNTEAFF
TRBV6-4,.,.,TRBJ2-7,TGTGCCAGCAGCTTAGCCGGGACGGAGGAGCAGTACTTC,CASSLAGTEEQYF
TRBV7-2,.,.,TRBJ2-3,TGTGCCAGCAGCTTATCCGTCGCTAGCACAGATACGCAGTATTTT,CASSLSVASTDTQYF
TRBV5-1,.,.,TRBJ1-2,TGCGCCAGCAGCCAAGCCGGGACATTTGGCCGTGGCTACACCTTC,CASSQAGTFGRGYTF
TRBV15,.,.,TRBJ2-1,TGTGCCACCAGATTGACAGCCTTCTATGAGCAGTTCTTC,CATRLTAFYEQFF
TRBV6-5,many,.,TRBJ2-3,TGTGCCAGCAGCCGGGCCGGAGATACGCAGTATTTT,CASSRAGDTQYF
TRBV19,.,.,TRBJ2-5,TGTGCCAGTAGTATGAGGGCGGGGAACACACAAGAGACCCAGTACTTC,CASSMRAGNTQETQYF
TRBV15,.,.,TRBJ1-2,TGTGCCACCAGGGGGCCGGTTGGAGGCTACACCTTC,CATRGPVGGYTF
TRBV2,few,TRBD2,TRBJ2-3,TGTGCCAGCAGCCGAACTAGCGCGGGGGATGATACGCAGTATTTT,CASSRTSAGDDTQYF
TRBV3-1,many,.,TRBJ2-1,TGTGCCAGCAGCCAAGATCGGGAATGGGGTTTCTTCTTC,CASSQDREWGFFF
TRBV25-1,once,TRBD2,TRBJ2-5,TGTGCCGTCCTGCGGACTAGCGGGGTCCAAGAGACCCAGTACTTC,CAVLRTSGVQETQYF
TRBV7-9,many,TRBD1,TRBJ1-4,TGTGCCAGCGGCAGGGGACAGGAAAAACTGTTTTTT,CASGRGQEKLFF
TRBV15,few,TRBD1,TRBJ2-1,TGTGCCACCAGCAGAGATAGGGCAGGGGGCAGGGATGAGCAGTTCTTC,CATSRDRAGGRDEQFF
TRBV19,.,.,TRBJ2-7,TGTGCCAGTAGTATAGCAGGGGACCCAGACTACGAGCAGTACTTC,CASSIAGDPDYEQYF
TRBV6-6,few,.,TRBJ1-1,TGTGCCAGCAGTTACGGGGCCCCCCGGGGGGACACTGAAGCTTTCTTT,CASSYGAPRGDTEAFF
TRBV19,once,.,TRBJ1-4,TGTGCCAGTAGTATAGATGGCAGGGGCACTAATGAAAAACTGTTTTTT,CASSIDGRGTNEKLFF
TRBV28,many,.,TRBJ1-4,TGTGCCAGCAGTTTAAGGGGGACGAGTGAAAAACTGTTTTTT,CASSLRGTSEKLFF
TRBV29-1,.,.,TRBJ1-3,TGCAGCGTCACGCAGGGCTCTGGAAACACCATATATTTT,CSVTQGSGNTIYF
TRBV4-2,many,.,TRBJ1-2,TGTGCCAGCAGGGGATTGTATGGCTACACCTTC,CASRGLYGYTF
TRBV2,many,TRBD1,TRBJ1-2,TGTGCCAGCAGGCCCGTGAGGACAGGTTCCACCTTC,CASRPVRTGSTF
TRBV20-1,.,TRBD1,TRBJ1-1,TGCAGTGCTCCGGACAGGGGGATGAACACTGAAGCTTTCTTT,CSAPDRGMNTEAFF
TRBV20-1,.,.,TRBJ2-7,TGCAGTGCGGGCAGAAACGAGCAGTACTTC,CSAGRNEQYF
TRBV6-6,many,TRBD1,TRBJ1-6,TGTGCCAGCAGGTGGGGACAGGGGGATTCACCCCTCCACTTT,CASRWGQGDSPLHF
TRBV7-2,many,.,TRBJ1-3,TGTGCCAGCAGCCAACAGGGAACCTCTGGAAACACCATATATTTT,CASSQQGTSGNTIYF
TRBV25-1,many,.,TRBJ1-3,TGTGCCAGCAGTGAATCAAGGGTAGCGGGAAACACCATATATTTT,CASSESRVAGNTIYF
TRBV30,many,TRBD1,TRBJ1-1,TGTGCCTGGAGGGGACAGGGGTTTGAAGCTTTCTTT,CAWRGQGFEAFF